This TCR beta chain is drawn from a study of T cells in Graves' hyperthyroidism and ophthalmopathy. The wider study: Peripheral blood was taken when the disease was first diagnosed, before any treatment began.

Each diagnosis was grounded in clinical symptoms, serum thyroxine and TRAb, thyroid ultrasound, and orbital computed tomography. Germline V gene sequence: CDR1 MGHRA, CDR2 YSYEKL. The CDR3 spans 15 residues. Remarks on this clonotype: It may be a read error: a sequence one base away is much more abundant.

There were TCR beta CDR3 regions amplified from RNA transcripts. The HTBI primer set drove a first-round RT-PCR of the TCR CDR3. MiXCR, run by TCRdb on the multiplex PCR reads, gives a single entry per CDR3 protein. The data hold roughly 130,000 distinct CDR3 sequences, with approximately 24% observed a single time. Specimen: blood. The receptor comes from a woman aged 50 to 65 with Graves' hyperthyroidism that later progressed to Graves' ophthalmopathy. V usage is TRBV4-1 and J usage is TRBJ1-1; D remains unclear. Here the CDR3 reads CASSQRTELNTEASF. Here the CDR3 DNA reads TGCGCCAGCAGCCAACGAACGGAGTTGAACACTGAAGCTTCCTTT.